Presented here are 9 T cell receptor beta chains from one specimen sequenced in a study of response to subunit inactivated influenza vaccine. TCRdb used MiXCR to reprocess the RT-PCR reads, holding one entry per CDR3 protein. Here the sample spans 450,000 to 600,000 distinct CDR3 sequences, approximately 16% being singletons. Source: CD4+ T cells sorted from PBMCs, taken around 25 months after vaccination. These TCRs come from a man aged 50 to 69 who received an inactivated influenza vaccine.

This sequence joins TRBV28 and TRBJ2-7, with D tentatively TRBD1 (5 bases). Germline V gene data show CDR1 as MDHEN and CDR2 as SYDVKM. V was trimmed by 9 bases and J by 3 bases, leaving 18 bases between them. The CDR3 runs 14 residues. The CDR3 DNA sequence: TGTGCCAGTGGGCGTCGAGTGACAGTCTACGAGCAGTACTTC. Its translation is CASGRRVTVYEQYF. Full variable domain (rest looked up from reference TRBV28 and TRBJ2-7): DVKVTQSSRYLVKRTGEKVFLECVQDMDHENMFWYRQDPGLGLRLIYFSYDVKMKEKGDIPEGYSVSREKKERFSLILESASTNQTSMYLCASGRRVTVYEQYFGPGTRLTVT.

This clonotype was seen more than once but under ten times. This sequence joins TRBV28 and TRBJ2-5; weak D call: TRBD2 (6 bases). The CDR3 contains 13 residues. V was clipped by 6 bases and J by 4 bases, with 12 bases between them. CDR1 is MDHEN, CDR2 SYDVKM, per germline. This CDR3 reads CASRPGLTETQYF. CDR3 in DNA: TGTGCCAGCAGGCCGGGACTTACAGAGACCCAGTACTTC.

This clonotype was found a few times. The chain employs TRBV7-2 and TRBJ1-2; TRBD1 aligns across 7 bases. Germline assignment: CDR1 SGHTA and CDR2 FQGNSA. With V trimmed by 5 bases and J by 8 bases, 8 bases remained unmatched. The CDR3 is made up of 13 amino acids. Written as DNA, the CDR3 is TGTGCCAGCAGCCGGGACAGCCGAAGGGGCTACACCTTC. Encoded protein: CASSRDSRRGYTF.

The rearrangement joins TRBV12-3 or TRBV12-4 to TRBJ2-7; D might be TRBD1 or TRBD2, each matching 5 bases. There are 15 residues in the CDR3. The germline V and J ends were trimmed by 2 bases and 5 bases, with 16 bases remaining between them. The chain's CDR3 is CASSLKSRELNEQYF. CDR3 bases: TGTGCCAGCAGTTTAAAAAGCAGGGAGCTCAACGAGCAGTACTTC.

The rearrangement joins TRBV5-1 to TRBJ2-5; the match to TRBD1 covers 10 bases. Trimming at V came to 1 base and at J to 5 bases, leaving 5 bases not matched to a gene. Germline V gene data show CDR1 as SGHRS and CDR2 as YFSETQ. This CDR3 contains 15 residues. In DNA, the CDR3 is TGCGCCAGCAGCTTGATGACAGGGGGCCAGGAGACCCAGTACTTC. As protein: CASSLMTGGQETQYF.

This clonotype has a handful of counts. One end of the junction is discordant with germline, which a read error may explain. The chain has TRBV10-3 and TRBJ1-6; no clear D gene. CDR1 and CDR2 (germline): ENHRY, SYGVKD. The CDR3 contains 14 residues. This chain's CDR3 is CANSASSYNSPLHF. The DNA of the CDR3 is TGTGCCAACAGTGCTAGCTCCTATAATTCACCCCTCCACTTT.

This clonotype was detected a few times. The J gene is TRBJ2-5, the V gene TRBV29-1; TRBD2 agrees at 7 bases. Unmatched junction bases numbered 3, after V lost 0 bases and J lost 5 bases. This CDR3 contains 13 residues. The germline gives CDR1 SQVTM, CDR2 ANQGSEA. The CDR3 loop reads CSVEEEAGETQYF. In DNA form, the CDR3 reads TGCAGCGTTGAAGAAGAAGCGGGGGAGACCCAGTACTTC.

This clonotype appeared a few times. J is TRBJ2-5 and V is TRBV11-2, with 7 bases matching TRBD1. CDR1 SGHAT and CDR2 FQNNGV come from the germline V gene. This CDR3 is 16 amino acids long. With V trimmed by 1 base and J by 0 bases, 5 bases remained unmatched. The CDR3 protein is CASSLVTGANQETQYF. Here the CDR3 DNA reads TGTGCCAGCAGCTTAGTTACAGGGGCCAACCAAGAGACCCAGTACTTC. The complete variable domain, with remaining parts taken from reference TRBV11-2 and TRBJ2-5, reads EAGVAQSPRYKIIEKRQSVAFWCNPISGHATLYWYQQILGQGPKLLIQFQNNGVVDDSQLPKDRFSAERLKGVDSTLKIQPAKLEDSAVYLCASSLVTGANQETQYFGPGTRLLVL.

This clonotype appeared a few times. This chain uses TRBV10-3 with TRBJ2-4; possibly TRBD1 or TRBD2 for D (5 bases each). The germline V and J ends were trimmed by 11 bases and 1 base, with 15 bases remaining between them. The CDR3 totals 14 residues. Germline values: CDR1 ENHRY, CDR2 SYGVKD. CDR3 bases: TGTGCCGTCGGTGGAGAGGGGGCCAAAAACATTCAGTACTTC. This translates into CAVGGEGAKNIQYF.